A single T cell receptor beta chain is shown here with its context. Deletions cut 6 bases from V and 3 bases from J, with 21 bases between. This CDR3 has 16 residues. Germline loops: CDR1 MDHEN, CDR2 SYDVKM. The data were taken from a study of blood T cell repertoires in COVID-19. Libraries were prepared by immunoSEQ multiplex PCR; TCRdb keeps only in-frame clonotypes and omits some of them. The table has 100,000 to 150,000 clones, around 90% seen once. The chain has TRBV28 and TRBJ2-7; possible D gene TRBD1, 5 bases. Source material: peripheral blood. This TCR came from a man aged 45-65 years with COVID-19, enrolled during active disease. Here the CDR3 reads CASRSVRADRHYEQYF. The CDR3 DNA reads TGTGCCAGCAGGTCCGTCCGGGCCGACAGACACTACGAGCAGTACTTC.